The present T cell receptor beta chain was sequenced within a study of OX40 agonist ivuxolimab in advanced cancers. Concerning this clone itself: Its antigen is unidentified.

The CDR3 runs to 19 residues. V trimming: 1 base; J trimming: 6 bases; junction bases outside the gene matches: 12. Germline lookup yields CDR1 SEHNR and CDR2 FQNEAQ (reference sequence). General observations from the study: It was also the case that some nonresponders had low normalized T-cell clonal expansion.

Measured with immunoSEQ multiplex PCR; TCRdb has only the in-frame clones, and not every one. The table includes over 100,000 clones, 85% to 95% detected once. V usage is TRBV7-9 and J usage is TRBJ2-2; 12 bases are shared with TRBD2. The sequencing used CD4+ or CD8+ T cells sorted from blood, collected in a trial of the OX40 agonist ivuxolimab. The sequence came from an adult with an advanced solid tumor such as melanoma, head and neck, liver or kidney cancer. The DNA for the CDR3 is TGTGCCAGCAGCTTAGTCCGCCTAGCGGGAGGGCCTTGGGCCGGGGAGCTGTTTTTT. Encoded protein: CASSLVRLAGGPWAGELFF.